Presented here are 30 T cell receptor beta chains from one specimen sequenced in a study of shared clonotypes between healthy human individuals. This table comes from immunoSEQ multiplex PCR, and its TCRdb copy is limited to in-frame clones, with some not included. The table shows over a million clones, with roughly 98.5% occurring only once. The sample taken for sequencing was naive CD4+ T cells sorted from blood. This sample's subset: CD45RA+ positively selected. The receptors originated from a man between 25 and 39 years old in good health.

This chain connects TRBV7-3 to TRBJ2-1; D uncertain. Germline V gene lookup returns CDR1 SGHTA and CDR2 FQGTGA. The CDR3 contains 13 residues. Between the trimmed V and J ends, which lost 3 bases and 9 bases, there was a span of 12 bases. CDR3 sequence: CASSFGPVGEQFF. CDR3 in DNA: TGTGCCAGCAGCTTTGGACCTGTTGGTGAGCAGTTCTTC.

This chain connects TRBV9 to TRBJ2-4; the match to TRBD1 covers 9 bases. The CDR3 length is 15 residues. The germline V gene encodes CDR1 SGDLS and CDR2 YYNGEE. The junction had 4 bases not matched to a gene; V was cut back by 0 bases and J by 6 bases. CDR3 region: CASSVVPDRGNIQYF. The DNA of the CDR3 is TGTGCCAGCAGCGTAGTCCCGGACAGGGGAAACATTCAGTACTTC.

This clone was recorded only once. The V call is TRBV7-2, the J call TRBJ2-1, with 8 bases that match TRBD2. The germline V gene encodes CDR1 SGHTA and CDR2 FQGNSA. V dropped 3 bases and J dropped 9; count of bases not matched to a gene: 19. The CDR3 runs 18 residues. The DNA for the CDR3 is TGTGCCAGCAGCTTTCCCCCAGGCGGTACTAGCGGTTCGGTTGAGCAGTTCTTC. This encodes CASSFPPGGTSGSVEQFF. Full variable domain (missing parts from reference TRBV7-2 and TRBJ2-1): GAGVSQSPSNKVTEKGKDVELRCDPISGHTALYWYRQSLGQGLEFLIYFQGNSAPDKSGLPSDRFSAERTGGSVSTLTIQRTQQEDSAVYLCASSFPPGGTSGSVEQFFGPGTRLTVL.

In regard to this clone: Other DNA sequences in this sample translate to the same CDR3. J is TRBJ2-1 and V is TRBV5-1; 7 bases agree with TRBD2. Germline values: CDR1 SGHRS, CDR2 YFSETQ. With V trimmed by 0 bases and J by 5 bases, 2 bases remained unmatched. The CDR3 consists of 14 residues. CDR3: CASSLVGGDNEQFF. CDR3 sequence (DNA): TGCGCCAGCAGCTTGGTGGGAGGGGACAATGAGCAGTTCTTC.

The chain has TRBV5-6 and TRBJ2-1, with D unclear. V was pared by 5 bases and J by 8 bases, with 14 bases between. Germline V lookup: CDR1 SGHDT, CDR2 YYEEEE. CDR3 size: 13 residues. CDR3: CASRSQPAHEQFF. The CDR3 DNA is TGTGCCAGCAGAAGTCAGCCGGCCCATGAGCAGTTCTTC.

The chain recombines TRBV27 with TRBJ2-3, with 7 bases that match TRBD2. Looked up from germline, CDR1 is MNHEY and CDR2 is SMNVEV (reference sequence). This CDR3 region has 16 residues. After removal of 5 bases from V and 2 bases from J, the junction contained 10 bases not matched to a gene. The CDR3 region is CASSPLAGVPTDTQYF. CDR3 nucleotides: TGTGCCAGCAGTCCTCTCGCGGGAGTTCCCACAGATACGCAGTATTTT.

The chain has TRBV5-1 and TRBJ2-5, with unresolved D. The germline V and J ends were trimmed by 4 bases and 0 bases, with 10 bases remaining between them. Germline V gene lookup returns CDR1 SGHRS and CDR2 YFSETQ. CDR3 length: 14 residues. CDR3 region: CASSPPANQETQYF. As DNA, the CDR3 is TGCGCCAGCAGCCCCCCGGCTAACCAAGAGACCCAGTACTTC.

The J gene is TRBJ2-1, the V gene TRBV7-9; the match to TRBD1 covers 10 bases. This CDR3 is 17 amino acids long. CDR1 is SEHNR and CDR2 is FQNEAQ in the germline V gene (reference sequence). V gave up 4 bases and J gave up 5 bases; unmatched junction bases: 11. The CDR3 sequence is CASSSRQGATLHNEQFF. CDR3 bases: TGTGCCAGCAGCTCCAGACAGGGGGCTACCTTACACAATGAGCAGTTCTTC.

The rearrangement joins TRBV28 to TRBJ1-5; D not certain. Per germline, CDR1 MDHEN and CDR2 SYDVKM. Between the trimmed V and J ends, which lost 7 bases and 0 bases, there was a span of 13 bases. CDR3 length: 15 residues. For the CDR3, the DNA is TGTGCCAGCATGATAACGGACCATAGCAATCAGCCCCAGCATTTT. This codes for CASMITDHSNQPQHF. The full variable domain, completed using reference TRBV28 and TRBJ1-5, is DVKVTQSSRYLVKRTGEKVFLECVQDMDHENMFWYRQDPGLGLRLIYFSYDVKMKEKGDIPEGYSVSREKKERFSLILESASTNQTSMYLCASMITDHSNQPQHFGDGTRLSIL.

Here the CDR3 reads CASSAPYNEQFF. For the CDR3, the DNA is TGTGCCAGCAGCGCCCCCTACAATGAGCAGTTCTTC. This chain links TRBV9 with TRBJ2-1; D is ambiguous. The length of the CDR3 is 12 residues. Trimming removed 3 bases at V and 2 bases at J, with 3 bases between. CDR1 and CDR2 (germline): SGDLS, YYNGEE.

The chain links TRBV28 to TRBJ2-5; tentatively, D is TRBD2 (5 bases). V shed 5 bases and J shed 2 bases, with 12 bases lying between them. CDR1 MDHEN and CDR2 SYDVKM come from the germline V gene. There are 14 residues in the CDR3. CDR3 nucleotide sequence: TGTGCCAGCAGTATGATAGCGACTCAAGAGACCCAGTACTTC. Its translation is CASSMIATQETQYF.

The J gene is TRBJ1-2, the V gene TRBV7-2, with a possible D match to TRBD1 (6 bases). With 4 bases removed from V and 6 bases from J, the gap between germline ends came to 24 bases. Germline CDR1 SGHTA, CDR2 FQGNSA. The CDR3 covers 17 residues. CDR3 region: CASSSPDKISRGNGYTF. CDR3 nucleotide sequence: TGTGCCAGCAGCTCTCCCGATAAGATATCCAGGGGTAATGGCTACACCTTC.

This chain connects TRBV7-6 to TRBJ2-7; 8 bases are a match to TRBD2. The V gene end was trimmed by 7 bases and the J gene end by 3 bases; junction bases not matched to a gene: 17. The germline gives CDR1 SGHVS, CDR2 FNYEAQ. The CDR3 is made up of 17 amino acids. Here the CDR3 reads CASILGSGSMGGYEQYF. For the CDR3, the DNA is TGTGCCAGCATTCTAGGGAGCGGGAGCATGGGGGGCTACGAGCAGTACTTC.

The V gene is TRBV2, the J gene TRBJ2-2, with D perhaps matching TRBD2 (5 bases). V dropped 4 bases and J dropped 2 bases, with 8 bases sitting between them. Germline CDR1 reads SNHLY; CDR2 reads FYNNEI. This CDR3 is 14 amino acids long. CDR3 in DNA: TGTGCCAGCAGTGGTCTAGCTAACACCGGGGAGCTGTTTTTT. Translating gives CASSGLANTGELFF.

The rearrangement uses TRBV5-1 and TRBJ2-5; 10 bases map to TRBD1. CDR3 size: 17 residues. With 4 bases clipped from V and 4 bases from J, the junction kept 13 bases outside the gene matches. Germline assignment: CDR1 SGHRS and CDR2 YFSETQ. The CDR3 DNA is TGCGCCAGCAGCCTAAGTCCCGGGACAGGGGCGGGAGAGACCCAGTACTTC. The encoded protein is CASSLSPGTGAGETQYF. Full variable domain (outside the CDR3, taken from reference TRBV5-1 and TRBJ2-5): KAGVTQTPRYLIKTRGQQVTLSCSPISGHRSVSWYQQTPGQGLQFLFEYFSETQRNKGNFPGRFSGRQFSNSRSEMNVSTLELGDSALYLCASSLSPGTGAGETQYFGPGTRLLVL.

The chain carries TRBV18 and TRBJ2-3, with D possibly called TRBD1 or TRBD2 (5 bases each). Trimming shortened V by 7 bases and J by 6 bases, and 11 bases separated the two germline ends. The CDR3 loop spans 12 amino acids. Per the germline V gene, CDR1 is KGHSH and CDR2 is LQKENI. For the CDR3, the DNA is TGTGCCAGCTTCGGGGCTGTTGATACGCAGTATTTT. Protein sequence: CASFGAVDTQYF.

For this clone: Additional DNA sequences in this sample encode the identical CDR3. The rearrangement links TRBV18 to TRBJ1-4, with D maybe TRBD1 (5 bases). The germline V gene encodes CDR1 KGHSH and CDR2 LQKENI. The CDR3 contains 15 residues. V was cut by 4 bases and J by 0 bases, with 9 bases left in between. The CDR3 DNA follows: TGTGCCAGCTCACGAGGGACTGCAACTAATGAAAAACTGTTTTTT. Translated: CASSRGTATNEKLFF.

The CDR3 sequence is CASNQLAGVYNEQFF. In nucleotides, the CDR3 is TGTGCCAGTAACCAACTAGCGGGAGTATACAATGAGCAGTTCTTC. The chain links TRBV19 to TRBJ2-1, with 11 positions matching TRBD2. Germline CDR1 and CDR2: LNHDA and SQIVND (reference sequence). This CDR3 spans 15 amino acids. After removal of 7 bases from V and 4 bases from J, the junction contained 6 bases not matched to a gene.

The rearrangement joins TRBV28 to TRBJ2-3, with TRBD2 as a possible D gene (6 bases). Trimming took off 2 bases at V and 2 bases at J, with 11 bases between the two ends. The V gene's germline CDR1 is MDHEN and CDR2 SYDVKM. The CDR3 contains 15 residues. CDR3 nucleotides: TGTGCCAGCAGTTTACCCCGCGGGGCCACAGATACGCAGTATTTT. Translation gives CASSLPRGATDTQYF. Variable domain in full (rest from reference TRBV28 and TRBJ2-3): DVKVTQSSRYLVKRTGEKVFLECVQDMDHENMFWYRQDPGLGLRLIYFSYDVKMKEKGDIPEGYSVSREKKERFSLILESASTNQTSMYLCASSLPRGATDTQYFGPGTRLTVL.

V gene TRBV2 combines with J gene TRBJ2-5; TRBD2 is a possible D gene (5 bases). Germline V gives CDR1 SNHLY, CDR2 FYNNEI. The CDR3 is 15 residues long. Trimming took 2 bases from V and 9 from J, leaving 19 bases between them. In DNA, the CDR3 is TGTGCCAGCAGTGAAAGGGTTAGGGAGTCTGGGGCCCAGTACTTC. This gives the protein CASSERVRESGAQYF. Based on the CDR3 plus reference TRBV2 and TRBJ2-5, the full variable domain is EPEVTQTPSHQVTQMGQEVILRCVPISNHLYFYWYRQILGQKVEFLVSFYNNEISEKSEIFDDQFSVERPDGSNFTLKIRSTKLEDSAMYFCASSERVRESGAQYFGPGTRLLVL.

The CDR3 DNA follows: TGTGCCAGCAGCTTCGTCGGGACTCCTGCGGAGGGTACAGATACGCAGTATTTT. This codes for CASSFVGTPAEGTDTQYF. This chain links TRBV5-4 with TRBJ2-3, with D possibly matching TRBD2 (6 bases). The CDR3 is 18 residues long. Germline assignment: CDR1 SGHNT and CDR2 YYREEE (reference sequence). Deletions cut 2 bases from V and 3 bases from J, with 22 bases between.

Turning to this clone: Additional DNA sequences in this sample encode the identical CDR3. V gene TRBV30 combines with J gene TRBJ2-7; D not resolved. From germline, CDR1 is GTSNPN and CDR2 SVGIG (reference sequence). The CDR3 spans 11 residues. V lost 0 bases and J 6 bases, leaving 6 bases between the germline ends. CDR3 amino acids: CAWSVLLEQYF. The DNA for the CDR3 is TGTGCCTGGAGTGTCCTTCTCGAGCAGTACTTC.

The CDR3 spells CASSLETPGGGYTF. CDR3 DNA sequence: TGCGCCAGCAGCTTGGAAACACCTGGAGGTGGCTACACCTTC. The chain has TRBV5-1 and TRBJ1-2, with D unclear. Deletions cut 0 bases from V and 7 bases from J, with 13 bases between. CDR1 and CDR2 from the germline V gene are SGHRS and YFSETQ. This CDR3 is built from 14 residues.

The chain joins TRBV5-1 to TRBJ2-4, with 10 bases that match TRBD1. The CDR3 covers 14 residues. After removal of 4 bases from V and 10 bases from J, the junction contained 8 bases not matched to a gene. Germline CDR1 SGHRS, CDR2 YFSETQ. The CDR3 here is CASSKGQGQGIQYF. CDR3 DNA sequence: TGCGCCAGCAGCAAAGGACAGGGACAGGGGATTCAGTACTTC.

This clone was observed a single time. The chain combines TRBV4-1 with TRBJ2-2, with D perhaps TRBD1 or TRBD2 (6 bases each). This CDR3 spans 17 amino acids. The V end lost 4 bases, the J end lost 3 bases, and 18 bases lay between the germline ends. Per germline, CDR1 MGHRA and CDR2 YSYEKL. CDR3 amino acids: CASSPQPRGAYTGELFF. In nucleotides, the CDR3 is TGCGCCAGCAGCCCCCAACCGAGGGGGGCTTACACCGGGGAGCTGTTTTTT.

The chain combines TRBV10-3 with TRBJ1-1; D is unresolved. The CDR3 contains 16 residues. Germline V gene lookup returns CDR1 ENHRY and CDR2 SYGVKD. V gave up 0 bases and J gave up 4 bases, with 15 bases separating them. The chain's CDR3 is CAISESWEGFVTEAFF. CDR3 nucleotides: TGTGCCATCAGTGAGTCATGGGAAGGCTTCGTCACTGAAGCTTTCTTT.

This clone came up once. This chain connects TRBV18 to TRBJ1-1; a possible D gene is TRBD1 (5 bases). Trimming took 0 bases from V and 5 from J, leaving 10 bases between them. CDR3 size: 14 residues. Per the germline V gene, CDR1 is KGHSH and CDR2 is LQKENI. The CDR3 here is CASSPPSRETEAFF. The DNA for the CDR3 is TGTGCCAGCTCACCACCGTCCAGGGAGACTGAAGCTTTCTTT.

This chain connects TRBV2 to TRBJ2-6; D is possibly TRBD1 or TRBD2 (6 bases each). The CDR3 contains 17 residues. Trimming cost V 7 bases and J 5 bases, with 21 bases left between them. In germline, CDR1 is SNHLY, CDR2 FYNNEI. This CDR3 reads CASTQGGTRGWANVLTF. The CDR3 DNA follows: TGTGCCAGCACTCAAGGAGGGACACGCGGCTGGGCCAACGTCCTGACTTTC.

The rearrangement uses TRBV15 and TRBJ1-5; D may be TRBD1 (5 bases). This CDR3 is built from 14 residues. Trimming cost V 3 bases and J 4 bases, with 10 bases left between them. Germline V gives CDR1 LNHNV, CDR2 YYDKDF (reference sequence). The CDR3 DNA is TGTGCCACCAGCAGCCCAGGGCCAAATCAGCCCCAGCATTTT. As protein: CATSSPGPNQPQHF.

The chain employs TRBV14 and TRBJ2-3, with D possibly matching TRBD2 (6 bases). Deletions cut 0 bases from V and 0 bases from J, with 10 bases between. The germline CDR1 and CDR2 sequences are SGHDN and FVKESK. This CDR3 spans 16 amino acids. The CDR3 reads CASSQEVRGSTDTQYF. CDR3 DNA: TGTGCCAGCAGCCAAGAGGTGCGGGGTAGCACAGATACGCAGTATTTT.